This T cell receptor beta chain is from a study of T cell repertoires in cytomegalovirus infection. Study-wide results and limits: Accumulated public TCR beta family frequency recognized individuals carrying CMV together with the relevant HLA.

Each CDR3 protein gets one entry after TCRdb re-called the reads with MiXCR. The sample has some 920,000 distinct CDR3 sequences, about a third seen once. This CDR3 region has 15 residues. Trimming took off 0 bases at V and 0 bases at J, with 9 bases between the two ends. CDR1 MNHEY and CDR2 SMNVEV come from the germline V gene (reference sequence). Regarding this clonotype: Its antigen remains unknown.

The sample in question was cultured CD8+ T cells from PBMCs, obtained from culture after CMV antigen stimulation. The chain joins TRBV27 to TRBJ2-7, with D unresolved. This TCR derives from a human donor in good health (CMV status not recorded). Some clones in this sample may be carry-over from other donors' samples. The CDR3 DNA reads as TGTGCCAGCAGTTTATCAGCCCCGGGCTCCTACGAGCAGTACTTC. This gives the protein CASSLSAPGSYEQYF.